The 4 T cell receptor beta chains given below trace back to one sample, sequenced in a study of blood T cell repertoires in COVID-19. Data came from immunoSEQ multiplex PCR; TCRdb stores just in-frame clones and leaves some out. The sample holds 130,000 to 150,000 clones, around four fifths seen once. Sequenced input: peripheral blood. These receptors all come from a human donor in a cohort sampled during active COVID-19.

This chain joins TRBV18 and TRBJ2-1, with D perhaps matching TRBD2 (5 bases). V was clipped by 2 bases and J by 7 bases, with 12 bases between them. The CDR3 is 14 amino acids. Germline loops: CDR1 KGHSH, CDR2 LQKENI. The CDR3 DNA follows: TGTGCCAGCTCACCAGGACTGGTGGGAAATGAGCAGTTCTTC. As protein: CASSPGLVGNEQFF.

This clone was detected only a few times. The V gene is TRBV4-2, the J gene TRBJ2-3; D possibly corresponds to TRBD2 (5 bases). The CDR3 consists of 16 residues. V was shortened by 1 base and J by 0 bases, with 11 bases between the two germline ends. Germline V CDR1 and CDR2: LGHNA, YNFKEQ. DNA for the CDR3: TGTGCCAGCAGCCAAGTCGGGGATGAAAGCACAGATACGCAGTATTTT. Amino acids: CASSQVGDESTDTQYF.

This sequence joins TRBV18 and TRBJ1-2; D may be TRBD1 (6 bases). This CDR3 contains 13 residues. Looked up from germline, CDR1 is KGHSH and CDR2 is LQKENI. V gave up 3 bases and J gave up 2 bases, with 7 bases separating them. CDR3 residues: CASSPGTNYGYTF. The CDR3, as DNA: TGTGCCAGCTCACCCGGGACAAACTATGGCTACACCTTC.

Here the CDR3 DNA reads TGTGCCACCAGAATTGGGCTTTACACTGAAGCTTTCTTT. Translated: CATRIGLYTEAFF. The chain carries TRBV11-2 and TRBJ1-1; D is ambiguous. The CDR3 extends over 13 amino acids. Germline-derived CDR1 and CDR2 are SGHAT and FQNNGV. Trimming removed 10 bases at V and 3 bases at J, with 15 bases between.